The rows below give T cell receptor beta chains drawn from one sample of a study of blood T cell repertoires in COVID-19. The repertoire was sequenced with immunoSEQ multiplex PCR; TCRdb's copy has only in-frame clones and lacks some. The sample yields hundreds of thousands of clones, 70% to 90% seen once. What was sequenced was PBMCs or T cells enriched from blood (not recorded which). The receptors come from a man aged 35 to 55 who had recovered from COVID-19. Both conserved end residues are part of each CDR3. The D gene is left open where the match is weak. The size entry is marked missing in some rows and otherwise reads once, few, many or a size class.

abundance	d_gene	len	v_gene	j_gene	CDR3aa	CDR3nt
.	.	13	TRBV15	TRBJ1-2	CATSRDRGYGYTF	TGTGCCACCAGCAGAGATAGAGGGTATGGCTACACCTTC
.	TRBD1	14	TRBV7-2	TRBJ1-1	CASRRTGVNTEAFF	TGTGCCAGCAGACGGACAGGCGTGAACACTGAAGCTTTCTTT
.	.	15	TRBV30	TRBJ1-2	CAWSVGYNSRYGYTF	TGTGCCTGGAGTGTTGGTTATAACAGTCGCTATGGCTACACCTTC
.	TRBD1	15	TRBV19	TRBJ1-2	CASSPDREEGYGYTF	TGTGCCAGTAGTCCCGACAGGGAGGAAGGGTATGGCTACACCTTC
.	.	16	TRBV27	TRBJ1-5	CASSLAGAYSNQPQHF	TGTGCCAGCAGTTTGGCGGGGGCGTACAGCAATCAGCCCCAGCATTTT
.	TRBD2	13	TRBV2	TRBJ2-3	CASRLAGVDTQYF	TGTGCCAGCAGGTTGGCGGGGGTCGATACGCAGTATTTT
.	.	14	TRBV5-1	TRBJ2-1	CASSLWGADNEQFF	TGCGCCAGCAGCTTATGGGGAGCAGACAATGAGCAGTTCTTC
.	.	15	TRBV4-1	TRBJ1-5	CASSQDGGLHQPQHF	TGCGCCAGCAGCCAAGATGGAGGGTTACATCAGCCCCAGCATTTT
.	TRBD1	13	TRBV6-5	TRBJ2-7	CASSRQGPYEQYF	TGTGCCAGCAGTAGACAGGGTCCCTACGAGCAGTACTTC
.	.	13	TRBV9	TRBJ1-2	CASSVGGVGGYTF	TGTGCCAGCAGCGTTGGGGGCGTAGGTGGCTACACCTTC
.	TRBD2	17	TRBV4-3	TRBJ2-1	CASSPGLAKFSYNEQFF	TGCGCCAGCAGTCCGGGACTAGCGAAGTTCTCCTACAATGAGCAGTTCTTC
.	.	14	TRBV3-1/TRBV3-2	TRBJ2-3	CASAQRGNTDTQYF	TGTGCCAGCGCGCAGAGGGGGAACACAGATACGCAGTATTTT
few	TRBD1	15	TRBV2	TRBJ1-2	CASSDKDRGNYGYTF	TGTGCCAGCAGTGATAAGGACAGGGGGAACTATGGCTACACCTTC
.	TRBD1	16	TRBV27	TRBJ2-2	CASSFYGTGNTGELFF	TGTGCCAGCAGTTTTTATGGGACAGGGAACACCGGGGAGCTGTTTTTT
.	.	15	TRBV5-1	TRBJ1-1	CASSPPTRRNTEAFF	TGCGCCAGCAGCCCACCGACAAGGCGAAACACTGAAGCTTTCTTT
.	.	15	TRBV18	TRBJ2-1	CASSTQDFSYNEQFF	TGTGCCAGCTCAACGCAGGATTTCTCCTACAATGAGCAGTTCTTC
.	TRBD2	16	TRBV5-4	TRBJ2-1	CASSPPSGRGVDEQFF	TGTGCCAGCAGCCCGCCTAGCGGGAGGGGAGTCGATGAGCAGTTCTTC
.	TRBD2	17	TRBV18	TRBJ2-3	CASSPQTIAGGLHTQYF	TGTGCCAGCTCACCCCAAACTATAGCGGGGGGGCTCCATACGCAGTATTTT
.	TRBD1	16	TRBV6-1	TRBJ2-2	CASSEGQGEDAGELFF	TGTGCCAGCAGTGAAGGACAGGGGGAGGATGCCGGGGAGCTGTTTTTT
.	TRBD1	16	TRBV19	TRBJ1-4	CASMGTTGRWNEKLFF	TGTGCCAGTATGGGTACGACAGGGAGGTGGAATGAAAAACTGTTTTTT
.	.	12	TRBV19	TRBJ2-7	CASGSGSYEQYF	TGTGCCAGCGGGTCTGGAAGCTACGAGCAGTACTTC
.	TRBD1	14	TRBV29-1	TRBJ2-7	CSDWGQGFPYEQYF	TGCAGCGACTGGGGACAGGGATTCCCCTACGAGCAGTACTTC
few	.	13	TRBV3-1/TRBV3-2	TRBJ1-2	CASSQVNAPGYTF	TGTGCCAGCAGCCAAGTGAATGCGCCTGGCTACACCTTC
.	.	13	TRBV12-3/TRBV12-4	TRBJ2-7	CASRPDRTYEQYF	TGTGCCAGCAGACCGGACAGAACCTACGAGCAGTACTTC
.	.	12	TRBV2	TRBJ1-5	CASNRYNQPQHF	TGTGCCAGCAACCGGTACAATCAGCCCCAGCATTTT
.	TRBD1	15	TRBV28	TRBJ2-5	CASRFGTGGRETQYF	TGTGCCAGCAGATTCGGGACAGGGGGGAGGGAGACCCAGTACTTC
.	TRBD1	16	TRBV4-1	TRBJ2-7	CASSQGGTGDPYEQYF	TGCGCCAGCAGCCAAGGGGGGACAGGGGACCCCTACGAGCAGTACTTC
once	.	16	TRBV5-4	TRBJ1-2	CASSFSQDRANYGYTF	TGTGCCAGCAGCTTTAGCCAGGACAGAGCTAACTATGGCTACACCTTC
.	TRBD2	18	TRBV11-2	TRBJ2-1	CASSPYLGVAGGYNEQFF	TGTGCCAGCAGCCCCTACCTTGGGGTAGCGGGGGGATACAATGAGCAGTTCTTC
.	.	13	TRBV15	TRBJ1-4	CATSRGLVEKLFF	TGTGCCACCAGCCGCGGACTGGTCGAAAAACTGTTTTTT
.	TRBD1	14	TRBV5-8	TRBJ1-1	CASRITGGSTEAFF	TGTGCCAGCCGAATCACAGGGGGGAGCACTGAAGCTTTCTTT
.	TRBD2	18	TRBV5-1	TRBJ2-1	CASSITGTSGSSYNEQFF	TGCGCCAGCAGCATTACGGGGACTAGCGGTAGCTCCTACAATGAGCAGTTCTTC
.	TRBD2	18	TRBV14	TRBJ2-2	CASSPLWGSGRGTGELFF	TGTGCCAGCAGCCCTCTATGGGGCAGCGGGAGAGGTACCGGGGAGCTGTTTTTT
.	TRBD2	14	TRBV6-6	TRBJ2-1	CASREGGSYNEQFF	TGTGCCAGCCGGGAGGGTGGGTCCTACAATGAGCAGTTCTTC
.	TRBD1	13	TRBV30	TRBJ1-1	CAWGHRGDTEAFF	TGTGCCTGGGGCCACAGGGGTGACACTGAAGCTTTCTTT
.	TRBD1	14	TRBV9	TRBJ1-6	CASSVGTGNSPLHF	TGTGCCAGCAGCGTCGGGACAGGGAATTCACCCCTCCACTTT
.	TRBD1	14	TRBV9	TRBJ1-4	CASSVAQGAEKLFF	TGTGCCAGCAGCGTCGCACAGGGGGCCGAAAAACTGTTTTTT
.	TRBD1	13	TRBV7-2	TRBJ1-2	CASSLEGAEGYTF	TGTGCCAGCAGCTTAGAGGGGGCGGAGGGCTACACCTTC
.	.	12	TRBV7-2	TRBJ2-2	CARGGVTGELFF	TGTGCCAGAGGGGGGGTCACCGGGGAGCTGTTTTTT
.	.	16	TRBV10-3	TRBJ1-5	CAIRTSEGGGNQPQHF	TGTGCCATCAGGACCTCTGAGGGGGGGGGCAATCAGCCCCAGCATTTT
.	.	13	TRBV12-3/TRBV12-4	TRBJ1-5	CASTLAGPTAQHF	TGTGCCAGCACTCTGGCGGGGCCCACAGCCCAGCATTTT
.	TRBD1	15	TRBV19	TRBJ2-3	CASSIGTGGTDTQYF	TGTGCCAGTAGTATAGGGACAGGGGGGACAGATACGCAGTATTTT
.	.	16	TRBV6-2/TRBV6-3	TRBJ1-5	CASSYGPQVVNQPQHF	TGTGCCAGCAGTTACGGGCCACAGGTAGTGAATCAGCCCCAGCATTTT
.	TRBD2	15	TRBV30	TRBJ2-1	CAWSGTSGRSGEQFF	TGTGCCTGGAGTGGGACTAGCGGGAGATCTGGTGAGCAGTTCTTC
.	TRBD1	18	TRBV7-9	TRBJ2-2	CASSLGRDRGLLSGELFF	TGTGCCAGCAGCTTAGGACGGGACAGGGGGCTTTTGTCCGGGGAGCTGTTTTTT
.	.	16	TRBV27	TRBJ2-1	CASSLFVAASYNEQFF	TGTGCCAGCAGTTTATTTGTAGCGGCCTCCTACAATGAGCAGTTCTTC
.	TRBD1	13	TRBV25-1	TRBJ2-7	CASSETGTLEQYF	TGTGCCAGCAGTGAGACAGGGACCCTCGAGCAGTACTTC
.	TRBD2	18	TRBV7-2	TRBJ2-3	CASSLEVWAGGPTDTQYF	TGTGCCAGCAGCTTAGAAGTTTGGGCGGGGGGGCCCACAGATACGCAGTATTTT
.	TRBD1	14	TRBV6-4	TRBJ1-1	CASSVRQGGTEAFF	TGTGCCAGCAGTGTACGACAGGGCGGAACTGAAGCTTTCTTT
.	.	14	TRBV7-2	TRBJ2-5	CASSSLAGRETQYF	TGTGCCAGCAGCTCACTTGCGGGTAGGGAGACCCAGTACTTC
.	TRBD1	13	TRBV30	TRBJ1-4	CAWSLQGASKLFF	TGTGCCTGGAGTTTACAGGGGGCTTCAAAACTGTTTTTT
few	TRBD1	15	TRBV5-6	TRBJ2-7	CASSRAGQGRFEQYF	TGTGCCAGCAGCCGGGCCGGACAGGGGCGTTTCGAGCAGTACTTC
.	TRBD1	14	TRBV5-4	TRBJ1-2	CASSLQGRGDGYTF	TGTGCCAGCAGCCTACAGGGGAGAGGGGATGGCTACACCTTC
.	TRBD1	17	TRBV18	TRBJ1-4	CASSILRDRDRNEKLFF	TGTGCCAGCTCAATCCTCCGGGACAGGGACCGTAATGAAAAACTGTTTTTT
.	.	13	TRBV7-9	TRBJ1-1	CASSLSRGTEAFF	TGTGCCAGCAGCTTATCTAGGGGTACTGAAGCTTTCTTT